These 32 T cell receptor beta chains originate from one sample sequenced in a study of response to subunit inactivated influenza vaccine. MiXCR, applied by TCRdb to the RT-PCR reads, yields one record per CDR3 protein. Of hundreds of thousands of distinct CDR3 sequences listed, roughly 15% are singletons. The sequencing here drew on PBMCs from blood, taken less than 15 days before vaccination. The receptors were sampled from a man aged 50 or older who received an inactivated influenza vaccine.

This clonotype was found a few times. The chain links TRBV11-2 to TRBJ2-3, with no clear D. This CDR3 is built from 13 residues. Trimming stripped 5 bases from V and 2 bases from J, with 8 bases between. Germline loops: CDR1 SGHAT, CDR2 FQNNGV. CDR3 loop: CASSQEHTDTQYF. CDR3 nucleotide sequence: TGTGCCAGCAGCCAAGAACACACAGATACGCAGTATTTT. Looking up the rest from reference TRBV11-2 and TRBJ2-3 gives the full variable domain: EAGVAQSPRYKIIEKRQSVAFWCNPISGHATLYWYQQILGQGPKLLIQFQNNGVVDDSQLPKDRFSAERLKGVDSTLKIQPAKLEDSAVYLCASSQEHTDTQYFGPGTRLTVL.

The chain combines TRBV7-2 with TRBJ2-7; D remains unclear. V was clipped by 4 bases and J by 5 bases, with 12 bases between them. Germline values: CDR1 SGHTA, CDR2 FQGNSA. This CDR3 has 13 residues. CDR3 DNA: TGTGCCAGCAGCTGGGGTAGATTGAACGAGCAGTACTTC. This translates into CASSWGRLNEQYF.

This clonotype was seen more than once but under ten times. The chain carries TRBV29-1 and TRBJ2-3; TRBD2 matches 11 bases. Per germline, CDR1 SQVTM and CDR2 ANQGSEA. This CDR3 region has 14 residues. The junction had 4 bases not matched to a gene; V was cut back by 6 bases and J by 2 bases. The CDR3 region is CSVLAGADTDTQYF. The CDR3, as DNA: TGCAGCGTACTAGCGGGGGCCGACACAGATACGCAGTATTTT.

The rearrangement joins TRBV12-3 or TRBV12-4 to TRBJ1-2; 8 bases are a match to TRBD1. Unmatched junction bases numbered 5, after V lost 6 bases and J lost 8 bases. CDR3 length: 12 residues. Written as DNA, the CDR3 is TGTGCCAGCAGCGGGACAGGCCACGGCTACACCTTC. It encodes CASSGTGHGYTF.

The V call is TRBV6-2 or TRBV6-3, the J call TRBJ1-5; a weak D match, TRBD1 (5 bases). The CDR3 has 15 residues. CDR1 is MNHEY, CDR2 SVGEGT, per germline. V was cut by 8 bases and J by 5 bases, with 19 bases left in between. The chain's CDR3 is CASSPGHGPYQPQHF. In nucleotides, the CDR3 is TGTGCCAGCTCCCCAGGACACGGACCTTATCAGCCCCAGCATTTT.

This chain links TRBV12-3 or TRBV12-4 with TRBJ2-7; the D is unclear. With 6 bases removed from V and 6 bases from J, the gap between germline ends came to 15 bases. There are 13 residues in the CDR3. The CDR3 DNA sequence: TGTGCCAGCAGGGGCAGCGTAATCTCCGAGCAGTACTTC. Amino acids: CASRGSVISEQYF.

This clonotype was seen a few times. The chain couples TRBV7-9 to TRBJ2-3; D unresolved. The CDR3 covers 16 residues. Germline loops: CDR1 SEHNR, CDR2 FQNEAQ (reference sequence). Deletions cut 5 bases from V and 0 bases from J, with 15 bases between. Here the CDR3 DNA reads TGTGCCAGCAGCAAAGGAGCAGGTTCGAGCACAGATACGCAGTATTTT. This gives the protein CASSKGAGSSTDTQYF.

This clonotype was seen more than once but under ten times. The chain recombines TRBV4-2 with TRBJ2-5; D remains ambiguous. The CDR3 length is 14 residues. V lost 0 bases and J lost 4, with 9 bases in between. Looked up from germline, CDR1 is LGHNA and CDR2 is YNFKEQ. The CDR3 is CASSQDGVGETQYF. The DNA for the CDR3 is TGTGCCAGCAGCCAAGATGGGGTCGGAGAGACCCAGTACTTC.

This chain uses TRBV20-1 with TRBJ2-3, with D perhaps TRBD2 (6 bases). V was cut by 3 bases and J by 0 bases, with 10 bases left in between. The CDR3 is made up of 14 amino acids. Germline loops: CDR1 DFQATT, CDR2 SNEGSKA (reference sequence). The CDR3 is CSAREGTSTDTQYF. CDR3 bases: TGCAGTGCTAGGGAGGGAACTAGCACAGATACGCAGTATTTT.

The chain joins TRBV7-9 to TRBJ2-1; D gene uncertain. This CDR3 has 13 residues. Germline lookup yields CDR1 SEHNR and CDR2 FQNEAQ (reference sequence). V was clipped by 2 bases and J by 10 bases, with 12 bases between them. The CDR3 nucleotides read TGTGCCAGCAGCTTAAGGGTCGCCCAGGAGCAGTTCTTC. Amino acid sequence: CASSLRVAQEQFF.

This clonotype has a handful of counts. The chain recombines TRBV20-1 with TRBJ2-5; the match to TRBD2 covers 10 bases. Germline-derived CDR1 and CDR2 are DFQATT and SNEGSKA (reference sequence). The V segment lost 6 bases and the J segment 5 bases; nucleotides outside the gene matches: 6. The CDR3 runs 13 residues. The CDR3 bases are TGCAGTGCCGAGCGGGGGGGCGAGGAGACCCAGTACTTC. Its protein is CSAERGGEETQYF.

This clonotype was recorded at least ten times. The chain combines TRBV4-1 with TRBJ2-2; 9 bases align to TRBD2. The V gene's germline CDR1 is MGHRA and CDR2 YSYEKL. Trimming took 9 bases from V and 1 from J; bases not matched to a gene: 3. The CDR3 contains 14 residues. CDR3 sequence (DNA): TGCGCCAGTTATAGCGGGGGGAACACCGGGGAGCTGTTTTTT. Protein sequence: CASYSGGNTGELFF.

This chain uses TRBV28 with TRBJ2-3; D may be TRBD1 or TRBD2 (5 bases each). The CDR3 runs to 16 residues. V lost 8 bases and J lost 3, with 21 bases in between. Germline CDR1 and CDR2: MDHEN and SYDVKM. CDR3 loop: CASRHGAGRVTDTQYF. The CDR3 nucleotides read TGTGCCAGCCGGCACGGGGCAGGGAGAGTGACAGATACGCAGTATTTT.

The gene calls are TRBV2 and TRBJ1-2, with 12 bases that match TRBD1. This CDR3 region has 16 residues. After removal of 6 bases from V and 0 bases from J, the junction contained 5 bases not matched to a gene. The germline V gene encodes CDR1 SNHLY and CDR2 FYNNEI. The CDR3 is CASRGQGANSNYGYTF. The CDR3 DNA reads TGTGCCAGCAGGGGACAGGGGGCGAATTCTAACTATGGCTACACCTTC.

The chain joins TRBV15 to TRBJ2-1; D may be TRBD1 (5 bases). The length of the CDR3 is 14 residues. The germline V gene has CDR1 LNHNV and CDR2 YYDKDF (reference sequence). V was shortened by 0 bases and J by 6 bases, with 9 bases between the two germline ends. The CDR3: CATSREPRANEQFF. The CDR3 DNA reads TGTGCCACCAGCAGAGAGCCCAGGGCCAATGAGCAGTTCTTC.

The chain links TRBV5-1 to TRBJ2-5; 7 bases are shared with TRBD1. Germline V lookup: CDR1 SGHRS, CDR2 YFSETQ. The CDR3 has 13 amino acids. With V trimmed by 4 bases and J by 6 bases, 6 bases remained unmatched. Here the CDR3 DNA reads TGCGCCAGCAGCGCCGAGGGGGCGAAGACCCAGTACTTC. Residues: CASSAEGAKTQYF.

This clonotype was detected only a few times. V and J are TRBV28 and TRBJ2-3; unclear D gene. The CDR3 runs 13 residues. Germline-derived CDR1 and CDR2 are MDHEN and SYDVKM. V shed 7 bases and J shed 4 bases, with 12 bases lying between them. In nucleotides, the CDR3 is TGTGCCAGCACCACGACACAACCAGATACGCAGTATTTT. This encodes CASTTTQPDTQYF.

This clonotype appeared a few times. This rearrangement joins TRBV10-2 to TRBJ2-7, with 10 bases fitting TRBD2. The J segment lost 5 bases and the V segment lost 6 bases, leaving 13 bases of the junction unmatched. Germline assignment: CDR1 WSHSY and CDR2 SAAADI. The CDR3 length is 16 residues. CDR3 loop: CASRGTSGRAFDEQYF. CDR3 DNA sequence: TGCGCCAGCAGGGGAACGAGCGGGAGGGCCTTCGACGAGCAGTACTTC.

This clonotype was seen many times. The rearrangement joins TRBV5-1 to TRBJ2-3, with unresolved D. The CDR3 is 14 residues long. The germline CDR1 and CDR2 sequences are SGHRS and YFSETQ. V was pared by 5 bases and J by 0 bases, with 10 bases between. The CDR3 loop reads CASSITQSTDTQYF. DNA for the CDR3: TGCGCCAGCAGTATTACCCAGAGCACAGATACGCAGTATTTT.

This rearrangement joins TRBV10-1 to TRBJ2-2; D is uncertain. The CDR3 has 14 residues. With 2 bases removed from V and 4 bases from J, the gap between germline ends came to 8 bases. Germline V lookup: CDR1 WNHNN, CDR2 SYGVQD (reference sequence). The CDR3 sequence is CASSELVVTGELFF. CDR3 DNA: TGCGCCAGCAGTGAGCTCGTAGTCACCGGGGAGCTGTTTTTT.

This chain joins TRBV20-1 and TRBJ1-5; D remains ambiguous. The germline V gene encodes CDR1 DFQATT and CDR2 SNEGSKA (reference sequence). Trimming removed 6 bases from V and 0 bases from J, with 15 bases in between. CDR3 length: 15 residues. CDR3 in amino acids: CSARSERHSNQPQHF. CDR3 DNA sequence: TGCAGTGCCCGGAGCGAGAGGCATAGCAATCAGCCCCAGCATTTT.

This clonotype was seen ten or more times. The V call is TRBV4-1, the J call TRBJ2-6; D unclear. CDR1 MGHRA and CDR2 YSYEKL come from the germline V gene. Trimming removed 3 bases at V and 0 bases at J, with 15 bases between. CDR3 length equals 18 residues. The CDR3 DNA sequence: TGCGCCAGCAGCCACACAAGACCGGCCATCTCTGGGGCCAACGTCCTGACTTTC. Its protein is CASSHTRPAISGANVLTF.

DNA for the CDR3: TGTGCCAGCAGCGTGGTGCAGGGAGAGACCCAGTACTTC. This sequence encodes CASSVVQGETQYF. The V and J genes are TRBV5-6 and TRBJ2-5; D possibly corresponds to TRBD1 (5 bases). V was trimmed by 4 bases and J by 4 bases, leaving 11 bases between them. This CDR3 is 13 amino acids long. The germline V gene has CDR1 SGHDT and CDR2 YYEEEE. Together with reference TRBV5-6 and TRBJ2-5, the CDR3 gives the full variable domain: DAGVTQSPTHLIKTRGQQVTLRCSPKSGHDTVSWYQQALGQGPQFIFQYYEEEERQRGNFPDRFSGHQFPNYSSELNVNALLLGDSALYLCASSVVQGETQYFGPGTRLLVL.

This clonotype was observed a few times. The chain is built from TRBV4-3 and TRBJ1-4; a weak D match, TRBD1 (5 bases). CDR1 is LGHNA, CDR2 YSLEER, per germline. The V and J ends lost 1 base and 7 bases respectively, with 13 bases between them. The CDR3 runs to 15 residues. The CDR3 is CASSQGTPGGEKLFF. The CDR3 coding sequence is TGCGCCAGCAGCCAAGGGACACCCGGGGGTGAAAAACTGTTTTTT.

V and J are TRBV7-9 and TRBJ2-7; the match to TRBD1 covers 10 bases. CDR1 and CDR2 (germline): SEHNR, FQNEAQ (reference sequence). J gave up 7 bases and V 5 bases, and 14 bases lay outside the gene matches. This CDR3 is 16 amino acids long. The CDR3 here is CASSLLSGTGDREQYF. The CDR3 DNA is TGTGCCAGCAGCCTCCTCTCCGGGACAGGGGATCGGGAGCAGTACTTC. The entire variable domain, with the rest obtained from reference TRBV7-9 and TRBJ2-7, is as follows: DTGVSQNPRHKITKRGQNVTFRCDPISEHNRLYWYRQTLGQGPEFLTYFQNEAQLEKSRLLSDRFSAERPKGSFSTLEIQRTEQGDSAMYLCASSLLSGTGDREQYFGPGTRLTVT.

This clonotype was seen at least ten times. V gene TRBV5-1 combines with J gene TRBJ2-7, with 9 bases aligning to TRBD1. V shed 2 bases and J 4 bases; nucleotides not matched to a gene: 7. CDR3 length: 15 amino acids. Germline V gene lookup returns CDR1 SGHRS and CDR2 YFSETQ. CDR3 DNA: TGCGCCAGCAGCTTCCTCCGTGGACAGGGGTACGAGCAGTACTTC. It yields the protein CASSFLRGQGYEQYF. Based on the CDR3 plus reference TRBV5-1 and TRBJ2-7, the full variable domain is KAGVTQTPRYLIKTRGQQVTLSCSPISGHRSVSWYQQTPGQGLQFLFEYFSETQRNKGNFPGRFSGRQFSNSRSEMNVSTLELGDSALYLCASSFLRGQGYEQYFGPGTRLTVT.

This clonotype was found a few times. The V call is TRBV7-2, the J call TRBJ1-1, with TRBD1 matching over 7 bases. Germline V gives CDR1 SGHTA, CDR2 FQGNSA. CDR3 size: 14 residues. V trimming: 5 bases; J trimming: 10 bases; junction bases outside the gene matches: 13. The CDR3 loop reads CASSPGTASRGAFF. The CDR3 coding sequence is TGTGCCAGCAGCCCTGGGACAGCCAGCCGTGGAGCTTTCTTT.

At least ten counts were recorded for this clonotype. V usage is TRBV2 and J usage is TRBJ2-7; a weak D match, TRBD1 (6 bases). CDR1 SNHLY and CDR2 FYNNEI come from the germline V gene. The CDR3 consists of 14 residues. Deletions cut 7 bases from V and 0 bases from J, with 13 bases between. This chain's CDR3 is CASIRDIGSYEQYF. The CDR3 DNA follows: TGTGCCAGCATACGGGACATTGGCTCCTACGAGCAGTACTTC.

This clonotype was recorded a few times. The CDR3 DNA reads as TGCGCCAGCAGCCTGGGGGCAGGGGAGTCCAAAAACATTCAGTACTTC. Protein: CASSLGAGESKNIQYF. V usage is TRBV5-1 and J usage is TRBJ2-4; maybe TRBD1 (6 bases). There are 16 residues in the CDR3. Looked up from germline, CDR1 is SGHRS and CDR2 is YFSETQ. V gave up 4 bases and J gave up 2 bases, with 16 bases separating them.

This clonotype was seen more than once but under ten times. The V gene is TRBV15, the J gene TRBJ2-3, with TRBD2 as a possible D gene (7 bases). CDR1 is LNHNV and CDR2 is YYDKDF in the germline V gene (reference sequence). V shed 2 bases and J shed 6 bases, with 18 bases lying between them. This CDR3 has 16 amino acids. CDR3 sequence: CATSRTLGGGMDTQYF. CDR3 sequence (DNA): TGTGCCACCAGCAGAACTCTAGGGGGGGGCATGGATACGCAGTATTTT.

This chain uses TRBV20-1 with TRBJ2-7; 8 bases are a match to TRBD1. This CDR3 contains 13 residues. CDR1 and CDR2 from the germline V gene are DFQATT and SNEGSKA (reference sequence). V trimming: 7 bases; J trimming: 7 bases; junction bases outside the gene matches: 12. CDR3 sequence reads: CSVGQGGPREQYF. Here the CDR3 DNA reads TGCAGTGTCGGACAGGGAGGTCCTCGAGAGCAGTACTTC.

The chain recombines TRBV7-2 with TRBJ2-7; D call uncertain. CDR3 length: 15 residues. Trimming removed 1 base at V and 2 bases at J, with 12 bases between. Germline assignment: CDR1 SGHTA and CDR2 FQGNSA. CDR3 sequence reads: CASSLVGPAAYEQYF. DNA of the CDR3: TGTGCCAGCAGCTTAGTCGGGCCAGCAGCCTACGAGCAGTACTTC.